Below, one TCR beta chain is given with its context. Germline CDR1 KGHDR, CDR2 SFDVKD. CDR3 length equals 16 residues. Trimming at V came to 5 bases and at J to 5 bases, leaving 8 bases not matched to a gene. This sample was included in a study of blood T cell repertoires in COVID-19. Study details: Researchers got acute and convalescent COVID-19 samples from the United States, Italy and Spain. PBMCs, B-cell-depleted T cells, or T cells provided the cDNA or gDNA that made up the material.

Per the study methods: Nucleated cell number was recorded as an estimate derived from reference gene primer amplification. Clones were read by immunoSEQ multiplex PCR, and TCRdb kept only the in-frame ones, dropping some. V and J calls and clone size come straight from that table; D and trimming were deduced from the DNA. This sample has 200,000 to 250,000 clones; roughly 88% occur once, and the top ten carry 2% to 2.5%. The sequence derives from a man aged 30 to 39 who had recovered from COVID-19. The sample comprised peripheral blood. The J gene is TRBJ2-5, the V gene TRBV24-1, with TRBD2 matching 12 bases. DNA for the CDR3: TGTGCCACCAGTGTTCGGGGACTAGCGGGCTGCGAGACCCAGTACTTC. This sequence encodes CATSVRGLAGCETQYF.